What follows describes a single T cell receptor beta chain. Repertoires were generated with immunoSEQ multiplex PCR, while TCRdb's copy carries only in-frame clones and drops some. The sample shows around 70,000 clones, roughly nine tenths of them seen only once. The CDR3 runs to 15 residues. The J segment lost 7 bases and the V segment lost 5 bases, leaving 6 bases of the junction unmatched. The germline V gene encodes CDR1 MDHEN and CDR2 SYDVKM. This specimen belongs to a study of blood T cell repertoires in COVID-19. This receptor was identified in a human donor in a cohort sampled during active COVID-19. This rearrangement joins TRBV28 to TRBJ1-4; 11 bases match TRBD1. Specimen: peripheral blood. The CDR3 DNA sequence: TGTGCCAGCAGTCATGGGGGGACAGGGGGTGAAAAACTGTTTTTT. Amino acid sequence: CASSHGGTGGEKLFF.